This entry features one T cell receptor beta chain sequence. Its antigen is unidentified. TCRdb ran MiXCR on the 5' RACE reads and lists one entry per CDR3 protein. Among just under 600,000 distinct CDR3 sequences listed, roughly 14% were seen once. This sample stems from a study of T cells after yellow fever vaccination. Study conclusions and caveats: Peak timing came faster in the weaker secondary response, day 5 versus 15.

The germline CDR1 and CDR2 sequences are LGHNA and YNFKEQ. The CDR3 covers 18 residues. Trimming cost V 3 bases and J 4 bases; bases outside gene matches: 18. The sample in question was PBMCs, obtained on the day of the yellow fever booster vaccination. The rearrangement uses TRBV4-2 and TRBJ2-7; TRBD2 matches 7 bases. This receptor was identified in a man aged 25-45 years who received the YFV17D yellow fever vaccine. CDR3: CASSHDLVREFSLYEQYF. The CDR3 DNA sequence: TGTGCCAGCAGCCATGATCTGGTGCGGGAGTTTTCATTATACGAGCAGTACTTC.